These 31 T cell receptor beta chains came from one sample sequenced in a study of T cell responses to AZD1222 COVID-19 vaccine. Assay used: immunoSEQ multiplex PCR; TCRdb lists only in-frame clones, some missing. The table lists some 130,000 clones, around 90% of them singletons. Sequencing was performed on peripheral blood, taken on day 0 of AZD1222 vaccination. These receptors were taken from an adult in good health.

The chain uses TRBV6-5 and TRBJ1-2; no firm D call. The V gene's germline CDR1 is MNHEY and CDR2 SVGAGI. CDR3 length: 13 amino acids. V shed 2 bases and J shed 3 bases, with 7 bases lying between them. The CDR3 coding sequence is TGTGCCAGCAGTTACGCCAAATACTATGGCTACACCTTC. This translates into CASSYAKYYGYTF.

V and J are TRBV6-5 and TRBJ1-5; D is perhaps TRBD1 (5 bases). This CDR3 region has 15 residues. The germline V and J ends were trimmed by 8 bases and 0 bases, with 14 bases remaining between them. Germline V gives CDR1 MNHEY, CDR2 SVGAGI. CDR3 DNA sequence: TGTGCCAGCGGGGGATTAGGTGATAGCAATCAGCCCCAGCATTTT. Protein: CASGGLGDSNQPQHF.

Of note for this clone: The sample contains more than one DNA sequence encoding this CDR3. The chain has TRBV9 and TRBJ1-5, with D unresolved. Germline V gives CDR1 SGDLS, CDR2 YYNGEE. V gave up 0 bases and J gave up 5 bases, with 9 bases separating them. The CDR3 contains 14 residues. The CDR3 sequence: CASSVGQVDQPQHF. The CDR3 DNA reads TGTGCCAGCAGCGTAGGTCAGGTAGATCAGCCCCAGCATTTT.

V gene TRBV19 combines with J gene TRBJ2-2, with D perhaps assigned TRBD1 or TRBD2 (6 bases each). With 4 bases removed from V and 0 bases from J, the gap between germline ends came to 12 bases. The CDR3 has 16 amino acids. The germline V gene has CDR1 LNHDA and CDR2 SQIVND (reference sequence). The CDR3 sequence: CASSRGAGSNTGELFF. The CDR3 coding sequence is TGTGCCAGTAGTAGGGGGGCAGGGTCGAACACCGGGGAGCTGTTTTTT.

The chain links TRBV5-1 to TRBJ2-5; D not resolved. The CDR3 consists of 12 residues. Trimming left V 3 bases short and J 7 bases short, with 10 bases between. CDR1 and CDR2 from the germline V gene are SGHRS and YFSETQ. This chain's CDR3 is CASSYNPGTQYF. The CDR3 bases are TGCGCCAGCAGCTATAACCCGGGGACCCAGTACTTC.

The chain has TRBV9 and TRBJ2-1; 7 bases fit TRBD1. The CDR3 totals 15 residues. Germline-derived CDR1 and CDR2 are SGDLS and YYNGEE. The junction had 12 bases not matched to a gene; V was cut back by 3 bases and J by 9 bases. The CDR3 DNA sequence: TGTGCCAGCAGCGCCCACAGGGGTGGGCAGGCTGAGCAGTTCTTC. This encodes CASSAHRGGQAEQFF.

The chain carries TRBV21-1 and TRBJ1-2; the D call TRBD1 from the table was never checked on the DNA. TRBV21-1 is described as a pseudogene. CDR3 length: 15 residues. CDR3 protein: CASSIRGTICYGYTF. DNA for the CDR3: TGTGCCAGCAGCATTAGGGGGACAATCTGCTATGGCTACACCTTC.

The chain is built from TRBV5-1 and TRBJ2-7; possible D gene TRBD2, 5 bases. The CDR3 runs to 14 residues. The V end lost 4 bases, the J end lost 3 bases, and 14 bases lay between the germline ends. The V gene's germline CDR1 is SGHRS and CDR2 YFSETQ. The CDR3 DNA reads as TGCGCCAGCAGCGGACTTAACGAGCTCTACGAGCAGTACTTC. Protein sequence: CASSGLNELYEQYF.

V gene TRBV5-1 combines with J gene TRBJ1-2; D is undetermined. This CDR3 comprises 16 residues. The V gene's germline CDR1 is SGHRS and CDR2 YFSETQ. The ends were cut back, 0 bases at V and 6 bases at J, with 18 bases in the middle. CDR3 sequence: CASSLALHEALHGYTF. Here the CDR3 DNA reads TGCGCCAGCAGCTTGGCTTTGCACGAGGCCTTGCATGGCTACACCTTC.

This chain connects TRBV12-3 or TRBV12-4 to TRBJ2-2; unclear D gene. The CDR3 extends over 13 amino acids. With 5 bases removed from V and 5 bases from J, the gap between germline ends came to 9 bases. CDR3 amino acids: CASSLQITGELFF. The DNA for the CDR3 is TGTGCCAGCAGTCTACAGATAACCGGGGAGCTGTTTTTT.

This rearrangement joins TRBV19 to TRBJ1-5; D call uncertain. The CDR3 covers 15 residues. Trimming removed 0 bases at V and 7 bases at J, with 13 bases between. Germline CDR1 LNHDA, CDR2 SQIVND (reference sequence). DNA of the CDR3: TGTGCCAGTAGTATAGATAGGGCAGTCGAACAGCCCCAGCATTTT. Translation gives CASSIDRAVEQPQHF.

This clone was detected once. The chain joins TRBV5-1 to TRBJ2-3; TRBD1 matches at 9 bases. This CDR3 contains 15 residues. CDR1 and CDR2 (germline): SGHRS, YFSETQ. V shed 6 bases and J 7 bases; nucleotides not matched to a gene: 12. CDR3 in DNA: TGCGCCAGCACCTACGGACAGGGGAATTTTAATACGCAGTATTTT. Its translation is CASTYGQGNFNTQYF.

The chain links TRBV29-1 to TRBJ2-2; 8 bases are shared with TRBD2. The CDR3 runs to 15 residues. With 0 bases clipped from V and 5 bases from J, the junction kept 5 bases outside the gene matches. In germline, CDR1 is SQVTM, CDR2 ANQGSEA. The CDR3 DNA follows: TGCAGCGTTGAAGAGAGCGGGGGTCGGACCGGGGAGCTGTTTTTT. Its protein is CSVEESGGRTGELFF.

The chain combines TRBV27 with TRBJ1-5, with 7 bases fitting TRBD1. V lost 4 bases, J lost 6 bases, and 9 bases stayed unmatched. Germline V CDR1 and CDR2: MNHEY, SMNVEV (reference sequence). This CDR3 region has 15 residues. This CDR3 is CASSSRTGMGQPQHF. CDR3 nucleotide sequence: TGTGCCAGCAGTTCGCGGACAGGAATGGGTCAGCCCCAGCATTTT.

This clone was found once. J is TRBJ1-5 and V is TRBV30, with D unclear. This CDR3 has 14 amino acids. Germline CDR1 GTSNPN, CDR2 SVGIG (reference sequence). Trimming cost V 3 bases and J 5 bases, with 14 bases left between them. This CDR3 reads CAWSRGKEYQPQHF. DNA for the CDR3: TGTGCCTGGAGCCGTGGGAAGGAGTATCAGCCCCAGCATTTT.

The CDR3 is CASSRTGGIIGYTF. The CDR3 DNA reads as TGTGCCAGCAGTAGGACAGGGGGAATTATTGGCTACACCTTC. The chain recombines TRBV28 with TRBJ1-2; TRBD1 matches 10 bases. The CDR3 consists of 14 residues. V lost 5 bases, J lost 7 bases, and 7 bases stayed unmatched. Looked up from germline, CDR1 is MDHEN and CDR2 is SYDVKM.

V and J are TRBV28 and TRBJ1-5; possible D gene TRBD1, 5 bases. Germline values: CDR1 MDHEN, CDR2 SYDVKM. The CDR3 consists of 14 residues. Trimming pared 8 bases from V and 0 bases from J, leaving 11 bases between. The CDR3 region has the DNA TGTGCCAGCTTTCCGGGGGGTAGCAATCAGCCCCAGCATTTT. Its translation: CASFPGGSNQPQHF.

The CDR3 region is CASSIGGLDNEQFF. CDR3 DNA sequence: TGCGCCAGCAGCATAGGGGGGCTCGACAATGAGCAGTTCTTC. This chain links TRBV5-1 with TRBJ2-1; the D gene could be TRBD1 or TRBD2 (6 bases each). Trimming removed 4 bases at V and 5 bases at J, with 13 bases between. The CDR3 contains 14 residues. Germline CDR1 reads SGHRS; CDR2 reads YFSETQ.

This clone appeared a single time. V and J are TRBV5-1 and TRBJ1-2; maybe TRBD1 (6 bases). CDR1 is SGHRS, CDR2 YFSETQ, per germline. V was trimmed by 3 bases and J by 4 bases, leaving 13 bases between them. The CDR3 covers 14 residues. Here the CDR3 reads CASSYRQELYGYTF. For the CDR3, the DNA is TGCGCCAGCAGCTACCGACAGGAGCTCTATGGCTACACCTTC.

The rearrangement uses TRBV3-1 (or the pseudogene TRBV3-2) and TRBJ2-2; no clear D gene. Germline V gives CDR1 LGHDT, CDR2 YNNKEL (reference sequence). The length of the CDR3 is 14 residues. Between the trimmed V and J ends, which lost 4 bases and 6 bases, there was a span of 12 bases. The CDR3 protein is CASSPRTTSGELFF. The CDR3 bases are TGTGCCAGCAGCCCCAGGACCACTTCCGGGGAGCTGTTTTTT.

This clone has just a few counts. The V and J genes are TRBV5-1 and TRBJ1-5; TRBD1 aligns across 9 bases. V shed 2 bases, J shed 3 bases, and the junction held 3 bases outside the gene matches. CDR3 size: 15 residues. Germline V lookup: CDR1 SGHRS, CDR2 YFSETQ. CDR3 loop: CASSLGTGINQPQHF. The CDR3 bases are TGCGCCAGCAGCTTAGGGACAGGGATCAATCAGCCCCAGCATTTT.

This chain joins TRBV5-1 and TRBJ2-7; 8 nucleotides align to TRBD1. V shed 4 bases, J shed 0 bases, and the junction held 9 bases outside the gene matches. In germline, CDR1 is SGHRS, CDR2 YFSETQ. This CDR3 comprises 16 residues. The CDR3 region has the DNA TGCGCCAGCAGCCCGAGACAGGGGCTAAGCTCCTACGAGCAGTACTTC. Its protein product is CASSPRQGLSSYEQYF.

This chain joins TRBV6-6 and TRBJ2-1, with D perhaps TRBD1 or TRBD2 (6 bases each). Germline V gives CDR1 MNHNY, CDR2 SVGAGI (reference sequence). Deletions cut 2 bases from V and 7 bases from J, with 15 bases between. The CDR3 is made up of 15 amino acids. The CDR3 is CASSYEGGSRNEQFF. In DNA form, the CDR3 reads TGTGCCAGCAGTTACGAGGGGGGATCACGGAATGAGCAGTTCTTC.

CDR3 amino acids: CSVERGQGVYNEQFF. CDR3 coding DNA: TGCAGCGTTGAACGGGGACAGGGGGTGTACAATGAGCAGTTCTTC. This chain uses TRBV29-1 with TRBJ2-1; TRBD1 aligns across 11 bases. The germline gives CDR1 SQVTM, CDR2 ANQGSEA. J gave up 4 bases and V 2 bases, and 4 bases lay outside the gene matches. The CDR3 loop spans 15 amino acids.

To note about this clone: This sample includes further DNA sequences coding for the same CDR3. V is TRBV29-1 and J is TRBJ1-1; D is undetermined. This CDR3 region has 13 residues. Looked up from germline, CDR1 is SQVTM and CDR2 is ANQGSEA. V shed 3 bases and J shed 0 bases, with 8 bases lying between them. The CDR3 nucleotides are TGCAGCGTTGAGGGCAGGATGAACACTGAAGCTTTCTTT. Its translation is CSVEGRMNTEAFF. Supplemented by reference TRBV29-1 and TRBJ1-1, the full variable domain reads SAVISQKPSRDICQRGTSLTIQCQVDSQVTMMFWYRQQPGQSLTLIATANQGSEATYESGFVIDKFPISRPNLTFSTLTVSNMSPEDSSIYLCSVEGRMNTEAFFGQGTRLTVV.

The CDR3 loop is CASSSGAEAFF. The CDR3 nucleotides are TGTGCCAGCAGTTCTGGGGCAGAAGCTTTCTTT. The J gene is TRBJ1-1, the V gene TRBV7-9; TRBD1 is a possible D gene (5 bases). V was cut by 6 bases and J by 8 bases, with 10 bases left in between. From germline, CDR1 is SEHNR and CDR2 FQNEAQ (reference sequence). The CDR3 totals 11 residues. Drawing the rest from reference TRBV7-9 and TRBJ1-1, the complete variable domain is DTGVSQNPRHKITKRGQNVTFRCDPISEHNRLYWYRQTLGQGPEFLTYFQNEAQLEKSRLLSDRFSAERPKGSFSTLEIQRTEQGDSAMYLCASSSGAEAFFGQGTRLTVV.

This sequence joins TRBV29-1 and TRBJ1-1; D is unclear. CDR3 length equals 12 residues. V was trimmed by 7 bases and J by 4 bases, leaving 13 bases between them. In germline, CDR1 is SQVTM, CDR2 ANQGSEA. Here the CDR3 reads CSAVIVSTEAFF. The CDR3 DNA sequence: TGCAGCGCCGTAATCGTGAGCACTGAAGCTTTCTTT.

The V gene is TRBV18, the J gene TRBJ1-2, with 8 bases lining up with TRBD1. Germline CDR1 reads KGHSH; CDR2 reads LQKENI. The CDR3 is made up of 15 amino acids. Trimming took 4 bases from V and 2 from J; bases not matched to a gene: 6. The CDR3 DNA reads TGTGCCAGCTCACACCCCGGGACAGGCAACTATGGCTACACCTTC. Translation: CASSHPGTGNYGYTF.

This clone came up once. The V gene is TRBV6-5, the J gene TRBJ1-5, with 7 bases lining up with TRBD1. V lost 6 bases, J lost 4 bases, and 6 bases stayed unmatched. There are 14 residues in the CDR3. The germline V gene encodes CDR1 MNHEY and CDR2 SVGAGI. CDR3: CASRHRGDNQPQHF. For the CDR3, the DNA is TGTGCCAGCAGGCACAGGGGCGATAATCAGCCCCAGCATTTT.

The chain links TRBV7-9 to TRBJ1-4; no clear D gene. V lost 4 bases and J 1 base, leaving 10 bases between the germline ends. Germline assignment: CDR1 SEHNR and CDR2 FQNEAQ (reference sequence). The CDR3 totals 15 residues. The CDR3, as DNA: TGTGCCAGCAGCTCTCTCCTGGGAACTAATGAAAAACTGTTTTTT. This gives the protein CASSSLLGTNEKLFF.

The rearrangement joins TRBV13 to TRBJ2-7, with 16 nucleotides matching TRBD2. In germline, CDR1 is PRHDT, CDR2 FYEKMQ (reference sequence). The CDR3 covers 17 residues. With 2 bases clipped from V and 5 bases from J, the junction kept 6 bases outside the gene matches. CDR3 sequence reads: CASSLLGTSGRANEQYF. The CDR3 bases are TGTGCCAGCAGCTTACTCGGGACTAGCGGGAGGGCCAACGAGCAGTACTTC.